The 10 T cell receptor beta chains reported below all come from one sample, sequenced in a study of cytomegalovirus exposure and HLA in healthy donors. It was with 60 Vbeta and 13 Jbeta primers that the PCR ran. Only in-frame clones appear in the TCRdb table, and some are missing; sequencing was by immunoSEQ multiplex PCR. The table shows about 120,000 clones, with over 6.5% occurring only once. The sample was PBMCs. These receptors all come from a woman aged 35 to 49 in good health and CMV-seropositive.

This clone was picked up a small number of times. The CDR3 sequence is CASSFVRDGYTF. In DNA form, the CDR3 reads TGTGCCAGCAGTTTTGTCAGGGATGGCTACACCTTC. The chain is built from TRBV28 and TRBJ1-2, with a weak D call TRBD1 (5 bases). CDR1 is MDHEN and CDR2 is SYDVKM in the germline V gene. Trimming cost V 3 bases and J 6 bases, with 8 bases left between them. CDR3 size: 12 residues.

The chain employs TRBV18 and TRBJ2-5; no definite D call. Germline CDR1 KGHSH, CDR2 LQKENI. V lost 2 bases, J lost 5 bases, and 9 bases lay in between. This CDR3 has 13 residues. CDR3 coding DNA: TGTGCCAGCTCACCAACGGGTTGGGAGACCCAGTACTTC. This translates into CASSPTGWETQYF.

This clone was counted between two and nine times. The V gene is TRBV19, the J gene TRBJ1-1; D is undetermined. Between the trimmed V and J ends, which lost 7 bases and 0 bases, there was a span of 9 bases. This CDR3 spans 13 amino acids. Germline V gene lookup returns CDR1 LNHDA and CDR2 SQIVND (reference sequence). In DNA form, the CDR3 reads TGTGCCAGTACCCTGGGAGTGAACACTGAAGCTTTCTTT. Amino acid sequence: CASTLGVNTEAFF.

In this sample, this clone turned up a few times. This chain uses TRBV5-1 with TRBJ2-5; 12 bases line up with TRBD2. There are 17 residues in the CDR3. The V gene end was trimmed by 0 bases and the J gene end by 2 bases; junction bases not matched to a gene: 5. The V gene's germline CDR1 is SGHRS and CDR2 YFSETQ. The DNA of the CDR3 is TGCGCCAGCAGCTTGGGGGCTAGCGGGGGGGCGCAAGAGACCCAGTACTTC. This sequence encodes CASSLGASGGAQETQYF.

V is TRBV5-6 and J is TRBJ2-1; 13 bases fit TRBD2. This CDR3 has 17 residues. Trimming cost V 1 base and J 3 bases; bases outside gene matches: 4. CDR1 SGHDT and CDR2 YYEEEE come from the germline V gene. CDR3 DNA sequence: TGTGCCAGCAGCTTGAGGACTAGCGGGGGCTTCTACAATGAGCAGTTCTTC. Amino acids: CASSLRTSGGFYNEQFF. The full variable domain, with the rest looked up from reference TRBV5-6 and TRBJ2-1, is DAGVTQSPTHLIKTRGQQVTLRCSPKSGHDTVSWYQQALGQGPQFIFQYYEEEERQRGNFPDRFSGHQFPNYSSELNVNALLLGDSALYLCASSLRTSGGFYNEQFFGPGTRLTVL.

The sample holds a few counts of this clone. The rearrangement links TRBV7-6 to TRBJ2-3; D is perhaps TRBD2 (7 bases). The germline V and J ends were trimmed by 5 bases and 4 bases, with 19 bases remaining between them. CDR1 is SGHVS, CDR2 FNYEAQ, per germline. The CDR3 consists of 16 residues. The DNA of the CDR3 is TGTGCCAGCAGCCCGATCGTGGGGGGGGCCGCAGATACGCAGTATTTT. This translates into CASSPIVGGAADTQYF.

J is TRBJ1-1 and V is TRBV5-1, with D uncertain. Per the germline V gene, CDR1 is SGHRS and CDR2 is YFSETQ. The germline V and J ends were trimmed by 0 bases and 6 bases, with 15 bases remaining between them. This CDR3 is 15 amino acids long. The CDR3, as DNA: TGCGCCAGCAGCTTGGGCGACGGCCTGAGGGCTGAAGCTTTCTTT. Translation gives CASSLGDGLRAEAFF.

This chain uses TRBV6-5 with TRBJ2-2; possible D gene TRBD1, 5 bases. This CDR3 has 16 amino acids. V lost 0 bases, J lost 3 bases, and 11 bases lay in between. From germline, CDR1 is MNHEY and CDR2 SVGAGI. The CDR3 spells CASSYSLGADTGELFF. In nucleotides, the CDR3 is TGTGCCAGCAGTTACTCTCTAGGGGCGGACACCGGGGAGCTGTTTTTT.

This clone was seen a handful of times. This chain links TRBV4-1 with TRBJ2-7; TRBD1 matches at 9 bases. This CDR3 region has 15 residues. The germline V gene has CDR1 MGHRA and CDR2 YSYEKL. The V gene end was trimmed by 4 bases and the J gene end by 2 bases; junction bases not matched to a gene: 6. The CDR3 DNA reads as TGCGCCAGCAGCCCCGACAGGGGGAGAACCTACGAGCAGTACTTC. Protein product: CASSPDRGRTYEQYF.

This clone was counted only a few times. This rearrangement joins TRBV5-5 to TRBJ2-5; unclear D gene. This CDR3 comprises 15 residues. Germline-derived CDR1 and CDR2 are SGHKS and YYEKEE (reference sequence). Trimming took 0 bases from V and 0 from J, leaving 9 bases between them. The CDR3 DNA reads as TGTGCCAGCAGCTTGGCAGGTCGAGACCAAGAGACCCAGTACTTC. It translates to CASSLAGRDQETQYF.